These 4 T cell receptor beta chains share one sample of origin, sequenced in a study of blood T cell repertoires in COVID-19. Here immunoSEQ multiplex PCR was the method, and the copy in TCRdb shows in-frame clones only, minus some. There are 150,000 to 200,000 clones in the sample; about 90% occur only once, and roughly 8.9% lies in the top ten. Source material: PBMCs or T cells enriched from blood (not recorded which). These receptors came from a woman aged 18-29 years who had recovered from COVID-19.

The DNA of the CDR3 is TGTGCCAGCTTCCCGGGACAGGTGGGCAAAAACATTCAGTACTTC. This codes for CASFPGQVGKNIQYF. The chain carries TRBV18 and TRBJ2-4; 8 bases align to TRBD1. Germline V lookup: CDR1 KGHSH, CDR2 LQKENI. V trimming: 7 bases; J trimming: 3 bases; junction bases outside the gene matches: 8. CDR3 size: 15 residues. The whole variable domain, remainder taken from reference TRBV18 and TRBJ2-4, is NAGVMQNPRHLVRRRGQEARLRCSPMKGHSHVYWYRQLPEEGLKFMVYLQKENIIDESGMPKERFSAEFPKEGPSILRIQQVVRGDSAAYFCASFPGQVGKNIQYFGAGTRLSVL.

This clone appeared once. The chain combines TRBV2 with TRBJ2-3; D is unclear. The germline V gene encodes CDR1 SNHLY and CDR2 FYNNEI. With 5 bases removed from V and 6 bases from J, the gap between germline ends came to 12 bases. This CDR3 region has 13 residues. The DNA of the CDR3 is TGTGCCAGCAGTTACGCAGGAATGGATACGCAGTATTTT. This encodes CASSYAGMDTQYF.

The chain carries TRBV29-1 and TRBJ1-6, with TRBD1 matching over 8 bases. This CDR3 spans 12 amino acids. The germline V gene has CDR1 SQVTM and CDR2 ANQGSEA. V dropped 7 bases and J dropped 8; count of bases not matched to a gene: 4. The CDR3 DNA reads TGCAGCGCGGGGACAGGCGATTCACCCCTCCACTTT. Translating it yields CSAGTGDSPLHF.

The chain recombines TRBV2 with TRBJ1-4; weak D call: TRBD1 (5 bases). Germline V gene data show CDR1 as SNHLY and CDR2 as FYNNEI. The CDR3 is 13 amino acids. The V and J ends lost 9 bases and 8 bases respectively, with 16 bases between them. CDR3 DNA sequence: TGTGCCAGTACTGGGGCCCCCCGGGAAAAACTGTTTTTT. It is translated as CASTGAPREKLFF.